A selection of T cell receptor beta chains follows, all from one sample in a study of blood T cells in healthy people across ages. From the 5' RACE reads, TCRdb called clonotypes with MiXCR, one entry per CDR3 protein. The sample has around 1,600,000 distinct CDR3 sequences; about 45% are singletons. The sequenced sample consisted of blood. The receptor set was obtained from a woman under 30 in good health. CDR3s include the opening cysteine and the closing phenylalanine or tryptophan.

len: 14
v_gene: TRBV6-4
CDR3aa: CASSPSPGGSPLHF

len: 14
v_gene: TRBV20-1
CDR3aa: CSAEGLARNDEQFF

len: 16
v_gene: TRBV5-6
CDR3aa: CASSLAGQAVDSPLHF

len: 16
v_gene: TRBV7-9
CDR3aa: CASSSGWTGLVDEQYF

len: 15
v_gene: TRBV20-1
CDR3aa: CSARDQRGVLETQYF

len: 15
v_gene: TRBV25-1
CDR3aa: CASSAMHYRDHEQFF

len: 17
v_gene: TRBV5-6
CDR3aa: CASSTRTSGRSTDTQYF

len: 13
v_gene: TRBV20-1
CDR3aa: CSARGDIFSPLHF

len: 14
v_gene: TRBV12-3/TRBV12-4
CDR3aa: CASSPTIPTDTQYF

len: 16
v_gene: TRBV7-2
CDR3aa: CASSPQSGLAGIEQFF

len: 17
v_gene: TRBV20-1
CDR3aa: CSARDPGTSGGTETQYF

len: 14
v_gene: TRBV7-9
CDR3aa: CASTRDRDTDTQYF

len: 19
v_gene: TRBV12-3/TRBV12-4
CDR3aa: CASIQEGLASGGSYNEQFF

len: 14
v_gene: TRBV18
CDR3aa: CASSPPAGRYEQYF

len: 13
v_gene: TRBV29-1
CDR3aa: CSLGSGTEGRQFF

len: 15
v_gene: TRBV12-3/TRBV12-4
CDR3aa: CASSLASGGDSGYTF

len: 12
v_gene: TRBV7-8
CDR3aa: CASTHPRAGAFF

len: 14
v_gene: TRBV20-1
CDR3aa: CSAPNRVWPLEQYF

len: 10
v_gene: TRBV29-1
CDR3aa: CSVGDRTPTF

len: 16
v_gene: TRBV27
CDR3aa: CASSPRGGPITGELFF

len: 15
v_gene: TRBV5-5
CDR3aa: CASSLVPDGYNEQFF

len: 11
v_gene: TRBV29-1
CDR3aa: CSVEVNYGYTF

len: 16
v_gene: TRBV12-5
CDR3aa: CASGLDGYGAYNEQYF

len: 13
v_gene: TRBV20-1
CDR3aa: CSPSGSGSYEQYF

len: 16
v_gene: TRBV27
CDR3aa: CASSSPGTSGTDTQYF

len: 12
v_gene: TRBV5-1
CDR3aa: CASSLIPSGQFF

len: 15
v_gene: TRBV12-3/TRBV12-4
CDR3aa: CASSPRFSSYNEQFF

len: 15
v_gene: TRBV9
CDR3aa: CASSPSAGTAYEQYF

len: 16
v_gene: TRBV4-1
CDR3aa: CASSLTGRYSNQPQHF

len: 15
v_gene: TRBV13
CDR3aa: CTSTLQHGSGETQYF

len: 15
v_gene: TRBV7-9
CDR3aa: CASSLSAQGPYEQYF

len: 15
v_gene: TRBV6-6
CDR3aa: CASSYAGASQETQYF

len: 16
v_gene: TRBV20-1
CDR3aa: CSARDARTGGSGELFF

len: 13
v_gene: TRBV28
CDR3aa: CASSSGWNSPLHF

len: 18
v_gene: TRBV27
CDR3aa: CASSSLRSVAGGTDTQYF

len: 11
v_gene: TRBV20-1
CDR3aa: CSAYLRGEQYF

len: 18
v_gene: TRBV7-9
CDR3aa: CASSLKVLAEFTYNEQFF

len: 15
v_gene: TRBV18
CDR3aa: CASSPDRGQNTEAFF

len: 16
v_gene: TRBV20-1
CDR3aa: CSARTGTGYSNQPQHF

len: 15
v_gene: TRBV25-1
CDR3aa: CASSDPGVGLTEAFF

len: 14
v_gene: TRBV9
CDR3aa: CASSVSGEGGELFF

len: 13
v_gene: TRBV9
CDR3aa: CASQGTSSTEAFF

len: 19
v_gene: TRBV4-3
CDR3aa: CASSQDLPVGRGGSDTQYF

len: 14
v_gene: TRBV2
CDR3aa: CASSEQGSYQPQHF

len: 15
v_gene: TRBV28
CDR3aa: CASSDYSWAGYEQYF

len: 16
v_gene: TRBV12-3/TRBV12-4
CDR3aa: CASSLGGLAGSQGQFF